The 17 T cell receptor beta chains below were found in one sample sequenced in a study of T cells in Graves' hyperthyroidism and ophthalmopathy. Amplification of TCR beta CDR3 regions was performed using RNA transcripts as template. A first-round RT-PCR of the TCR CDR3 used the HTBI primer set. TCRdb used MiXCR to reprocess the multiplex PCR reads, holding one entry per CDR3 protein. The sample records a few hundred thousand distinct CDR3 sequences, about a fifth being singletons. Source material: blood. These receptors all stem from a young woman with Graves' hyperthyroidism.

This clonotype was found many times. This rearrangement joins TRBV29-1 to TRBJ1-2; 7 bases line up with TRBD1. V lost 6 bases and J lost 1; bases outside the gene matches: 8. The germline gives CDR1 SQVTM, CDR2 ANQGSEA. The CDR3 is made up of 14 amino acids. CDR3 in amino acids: CSVGGQLLNYGYTF. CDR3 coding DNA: TGCAGCGTCGGGGGACAGCTACTTAACTATGGCTACACCTTC.

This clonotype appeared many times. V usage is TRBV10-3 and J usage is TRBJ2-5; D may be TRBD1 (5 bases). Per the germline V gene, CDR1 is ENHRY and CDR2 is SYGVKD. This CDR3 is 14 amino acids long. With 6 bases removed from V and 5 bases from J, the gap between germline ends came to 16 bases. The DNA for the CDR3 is TGTGCCATCAGCGCAGGGAAAGGGGATGAGACCCAGTACTTC. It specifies CAISAGKGDETQYF.

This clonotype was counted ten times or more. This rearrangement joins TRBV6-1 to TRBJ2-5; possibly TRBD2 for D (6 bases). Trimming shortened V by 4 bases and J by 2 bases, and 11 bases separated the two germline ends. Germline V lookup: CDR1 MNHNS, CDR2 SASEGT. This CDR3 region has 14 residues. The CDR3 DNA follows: TGTGCCAGCAGTGCGGGACTGTCACAAGAGACCCAGTACTTC. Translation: CASSAGLSQETQYF.

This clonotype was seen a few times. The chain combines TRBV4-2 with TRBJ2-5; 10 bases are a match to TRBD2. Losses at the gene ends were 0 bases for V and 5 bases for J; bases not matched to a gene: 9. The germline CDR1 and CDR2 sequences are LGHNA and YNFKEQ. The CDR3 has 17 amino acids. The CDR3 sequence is CASSQEGVAGGGETQYF. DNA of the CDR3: TGTGCCAGCAGCCAAGAGGGGGTAGCGGGGGGCGGTGAGACCCAGTACTTC.

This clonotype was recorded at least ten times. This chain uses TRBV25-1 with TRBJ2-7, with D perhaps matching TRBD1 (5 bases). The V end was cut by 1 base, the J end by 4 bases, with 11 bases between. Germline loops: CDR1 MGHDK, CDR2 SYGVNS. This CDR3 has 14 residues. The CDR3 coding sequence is TGTGCCAGCAGTGAATCAGGCAGGGCATACGAGCAGTACTTC. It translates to CASSESGRAYEQYF.

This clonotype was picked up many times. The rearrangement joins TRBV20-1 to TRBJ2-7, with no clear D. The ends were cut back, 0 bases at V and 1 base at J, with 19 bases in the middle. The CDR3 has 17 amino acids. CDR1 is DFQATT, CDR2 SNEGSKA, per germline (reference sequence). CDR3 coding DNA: TGCAGTGCTAGAGATCTAATTCGGGCTAGTGGGTCCTACGAGCAGTACTTC. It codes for CSARDLIRASGSYEQYF.

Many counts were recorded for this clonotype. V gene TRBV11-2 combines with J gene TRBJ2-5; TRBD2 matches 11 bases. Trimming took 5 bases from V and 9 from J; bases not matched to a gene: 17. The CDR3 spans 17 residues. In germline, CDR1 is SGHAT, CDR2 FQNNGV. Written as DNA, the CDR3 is TGTGCCAGCAGCCACCTTAAAGGCCTAGCGGGGGGCCCGTCCCAGTACTTC. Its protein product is CASSHLKGLAGGPSQYF.

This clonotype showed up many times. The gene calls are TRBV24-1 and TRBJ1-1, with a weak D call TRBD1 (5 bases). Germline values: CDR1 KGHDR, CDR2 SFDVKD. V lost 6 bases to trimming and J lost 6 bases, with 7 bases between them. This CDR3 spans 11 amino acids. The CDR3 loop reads CATSRGAEAFF. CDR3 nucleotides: TGTGCCACCAGTCGGGGGGCTGAAGCTTTCTTT.

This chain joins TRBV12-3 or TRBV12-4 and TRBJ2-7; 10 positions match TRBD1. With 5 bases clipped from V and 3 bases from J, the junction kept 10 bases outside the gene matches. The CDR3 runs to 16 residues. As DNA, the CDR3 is TGTGCCAGCAGTGTCAGGACAGGGGGAAAAATCTACGAGCAGTACGTC. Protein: CASSVRTGGKIYEQYV.

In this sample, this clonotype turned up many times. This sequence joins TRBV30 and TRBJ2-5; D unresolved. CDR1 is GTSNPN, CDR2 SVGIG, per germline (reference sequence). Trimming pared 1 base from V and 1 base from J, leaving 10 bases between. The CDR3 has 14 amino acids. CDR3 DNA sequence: TGTGCCTGGAGTGGAATCGTGCTCCAAGAGACCCAGTACTTC. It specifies CAWSGIVLQETQYF.

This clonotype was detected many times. CDR3 nucleotide sequence: TGCAGCGTTGAATCCCGTTCCCGGGACAGCAGAAACACCATATATTTT. Its protein product is CSVESRSRDSRNTIYF. J is TRBJ1-3 and V is TRBV29-1; 7 nucleotides align to TRBD1. The J segment lost 5 bases and the V segment lost 2 bases, leaving 12 bases of the junction unmatched. CDR1 is SQVTM and CDR2 is ANQGSEA in the germline V gene. This CDR3 comprises 16 residues.

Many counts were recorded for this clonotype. The CDR3 region is CASGREGFPFNYGYTF. The CDR3 DNA is TGTGCCAGCGGGCGAGAGGGGTTTCCCTTTAACTATGGCTACACCTTC. The chain has TRBV13 and TRBJ1-2; TRBD1 is a possible D gene (5 bases). The V gene's germline CDR1 is PRHDT and CDR2 FYEKMQ (reference sequence). This CDR3 contains 16 residues. V was trimmed by 8 bases and J by 1 base, leaving 20 bases between them.

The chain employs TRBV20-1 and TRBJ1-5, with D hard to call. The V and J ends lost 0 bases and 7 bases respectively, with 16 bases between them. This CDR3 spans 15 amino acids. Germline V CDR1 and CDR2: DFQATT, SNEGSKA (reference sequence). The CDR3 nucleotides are TGCAGTGCTAGAGATGGTTCGGGTAGTCGACAGCCCCAGCATTTT. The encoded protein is CSARDGSGSRQPQHF.

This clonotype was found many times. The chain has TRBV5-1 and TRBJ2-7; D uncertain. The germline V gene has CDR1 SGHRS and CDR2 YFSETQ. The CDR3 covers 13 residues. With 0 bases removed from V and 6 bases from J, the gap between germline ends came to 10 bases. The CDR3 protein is CASSLDPGSEQYF. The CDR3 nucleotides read TGCGCCAGCAGCTTGGACCCAGGAAGCGAGCAGTACTTC.

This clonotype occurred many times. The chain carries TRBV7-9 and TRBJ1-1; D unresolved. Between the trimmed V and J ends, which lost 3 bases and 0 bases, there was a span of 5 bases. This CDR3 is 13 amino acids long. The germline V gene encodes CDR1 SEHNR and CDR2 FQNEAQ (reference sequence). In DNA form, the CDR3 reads TGTGCCAGCAGCTTTAGTCTGAACACTGAAGCTTTCTTT. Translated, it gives CASSFSLNTEAFF.

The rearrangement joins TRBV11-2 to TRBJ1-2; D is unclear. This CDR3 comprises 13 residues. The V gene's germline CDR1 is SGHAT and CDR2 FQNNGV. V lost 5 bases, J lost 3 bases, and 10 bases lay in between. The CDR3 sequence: CASSVLWDYGYTF. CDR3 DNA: TGTGCCAGCAGCGTCTTATGGGACTATGGCTACACCTTC.

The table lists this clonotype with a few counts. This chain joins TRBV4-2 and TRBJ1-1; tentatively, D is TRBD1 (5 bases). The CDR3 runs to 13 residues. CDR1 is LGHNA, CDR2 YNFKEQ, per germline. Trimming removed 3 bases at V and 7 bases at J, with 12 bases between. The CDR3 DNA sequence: TGTGCCAGCAGCCAGGCTCTGACAGATGAAGCTTTCTTT. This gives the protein CASSQALTDEAFF.